Listed here are 25 T cell receptor beta chains from one sample, sequenced in a study of T cells in Graves' hyperthyroidism and ophthalmopathy. TCR beta CDR3 region amplification was performed from RNA transcripts. The study used the HTBI primer set for a first-round RT-PCR of the TCR CDR3. TCRdb called the multiplex PCR reads again in MiXCR, with one record for every CDR3 protein. The sample shows around 700,000 distinct CDR3 sequences, about a third of them seen only once. Input material: blood. The origin of the receptors is a middle-aged woman with Graves' hyperthyroidism.

There are a few counts of this clonotype. The chain is built from TRBV5-8 and TRBJ2-5; the match to TRBD2 covers 9 bases. After removal of 3 bases from V and 5 bases from J, the junction contained 14 bases not matched to a gene. This CDR3 has 17 residues. Germline V lookup: CDR1 SGHTS, CDR2 YDEGEE. CDR3 in DNA: TGTGCCAGCAGCTGGGGGGAACTAGCGGGTCGGGGGGAGACCCAGTACTTC. Translating it yields CASSWGELAGRGETQYF.

This clonotype was counted a few times. The chain couples TRBV6-2 or TRBV6-3 to TRBJ2-7, with D possibly being TRBD2 (6 bases). V lost 6 bases and J lost 3, with 6 bases in between. The germline CDR1 and CDR2 sequences are MNHEY and SVGEGT. The CDR3 extends over 11 amino acids. CDR3 loop: CASRDYYEQYF. For the CDR3, the DNA is TGTGCCAGCAGGGACTACTACGAGCAGTACTTC.

This clonotype was recorded at least ten times. This chain connects TRBV7-3 to TRBJ1-6; unclear D gene. The CDR3 is 14 residues long. From germline, CDR1 is SGHTA and CDR2 FQGTGA. Trimming left V 6 bases short and J 10 bases short, with 16 bases between. Here the CDR3 DNA reads TGTGCCAGCAGGAGAGGCCCAACGGACTCACCCCTCCACTTT. This translates into CASRRGPTDSPLHF.

This clonotype showed up just a few times. The chain has TRBV6-6 and TRBJ2-2, with D uncertain. Germline V gene lookup returns CDR1 MNHNY and CDR2 SVGAGI (reference sequence). The CDR3 has 13 residues. Trimming removed 7 bases from V and 2 bases from J, with 8 bases in between. The CDR3 DNA is TGTGCCAGCATATCTAGTAACACCGGGGAGCTGTTTTTT. Translated, it gives CASISSNTGELFF.

The gene calls are TRBV7-2 and TRBJ1-2; 9 bases fit TRBD1. Germline assignment: CDR1 SGHTA and CDR2 FQGNSA. V was clipped by 7 bases and J by 4 bases; unmatched bases: 16. The CDR3 length is 17 residues. CDR3 loop: CASKPGQGTLPRYGYTF. The CDR3 nucleotides read TGTGCCAGCAAGCCGGGACAGGGCACGCTACCGCGCTATGGCTACACCTTC.

In its sample, this clonotype was seen many times. The chain employs TRBV7-2 and TRBJ1-1; unclear D gene. The V end was cut by 3 bases, the J end by 1 base, with 6 bases between. The CDR3 is made up of 13 amino acids. Germline V gene data show CDR1 as SGHTA and CDR2 as FQGNSA. CDR3 nucleotides: TGTGCCAGCAGCTTCACAGAGAACACTGAAGCTTTCTTT. Protein product: CASSFTENTEAFF.

A word on this clonotype: A much larger clone differs from this one at a single base, so this may be a read error. The chain has TRBV19 and TRBJ1-1, with unresolved D. The V gene's germline CDR1 is LNHDA and CDR2 SQIVND (reference sequence). The CDR3 consists of 13 residues. For the CDR3, the DNA is TGTGTCAGTAGCGTAAAAGGGAACACTGAAGCTTTCTTT. This translates into CVSSVKGNTEAFF.

The chain carries TRBV20-1 and TRBJ2-7; 9 positions agree with TRBD2. Germline CDR1 is DFQATT and CDR2 is SNEGSKA (reference sequence). The length of the CDR3 is 15 residues. V shed 4 bases and J 0 bases; nucleotides not matched to a gene: 7. The CDR3 protein is CSAMGLAGNSYEQYF. As DNA, the CDR3 is TGCAGTGCTATGGGGCTAGCGGGGAACTCCTACGAGCAGTACTTC.

CDR3 coding DNA: TGTGCCAGCAGTGCGAGGGAGCTGTTTTTT. Translation gives CASSARELFF. This chain uses TRBV2 with TRBJ2-2; D is unclear. The V gene lost 4 bases and the J gene lost 9 bases, with 3 bases spanning the gap. The length of the CDR3 is 10 residues. Germline CDR1 SNHLY, CDR2 FYNNEI.

This clonotype was seen a handful of times. The V gene is TRBV24-1, the J gene TRBJ1-1, with a possible D match to TRBD1 (5 bases). The CDR3 extends over 13 amino acids. V lost 2 bases and J lost 11, with 14 bases in between. Germline V gene sequence: CDR1 KGHDR, CDR2 SFDVKD. This CDR3 is CATSDSQRGDAFF. The DNA for the CDR3 is TGTGCCACCAGTGATTCCCAAAGAGGGGACGCTTTCTTT.

The table lists this clonotype with a count of one. This sequence may be a read error, since a much larger clone differs from it by one base. V and J are TRBV7-9 and TRBJ2-7; D not certain. Germline V lookup: CDR1 SEHNR, CDR2 FQNEAQ (reference sequence). The CDR3 consists of 14 residues. V gave up 3 bases and J gave up 2 bases, with 11 bases separating them. CDR3 nucleotides: TGTGCCAGCAGCTTCGGTGGCGCCACCTACGAGCAGTACTTC. Protein: CASSFGGATYEQYF.

The rearrangement links TRBV18 to TRBJ1-3; 8 nucleotides match TRBD1. J lost 2 bases, V lost 3 bases, and 3 bases had no gene match. CDR1 KGHSH and CDR2 LQKENI come from the germline V gene. The CDR3 contains 15 residues. This CDR3 reads CASSPGQDAGNTIYF. The CDR3 DNA reads TGTGCCAGCTCACCGGGACAGGACGCTGGAAACACCATATATTTT.

This clonotype was counted between two and nine times. The junction departs from germline at one end; a sequencing error may be responsible. V and J are TRBV7-2 and TRBJ2-7, with D maybe TRBD2 (5 bases). In germline, CDR1 is SGHTA, CDR2 FQGNSA. The CDR3 has 14 residues. CDR3 amino acids: CASSQEPGNYEQYF. The CDR3 DNA follows: TGCGCCAGCAGCCAAGAGCCGGGAAACTACGAGCAGTACTTC.

With respect to this clonotype: A much larger clone is a single base away; this may be a read error. V usage is TRBV5-3 and J usage is TRBJ2-5; 8 bases align to TRBD1. TRBV5-3 is noted as an ORF with a role that remains uncertain. Trimming took 8 bases from V and 7 from J; bases not matched to a gene: 10. This CDR3 is 13 amino acids long. CDR3 amino acids: CASCAGGEGTQYF. Written as DNA, the CDR3 is TGTGCCAGCTGTGCAGGGGGCGAAGGGACCCAGTACTTC.

The DNA for the CDR3 is TGCAGTGCTGTCGGACAGGGAAGCTCCTATAATTCACCCCTCCACTTT. Its translation is CSAVGQGSSYNSPLHF. This chain uses TRBV20-1 with TRBJ1-6; 8 nucleotides align to TRBD1. The CDR3 totals 16 residues. Trimming at V came to 5 bases and at J to 0 bases, leaving 6 bases not matched to a gene. Germline CDR1 is DFQATT and CDR2 is SNEGSKA (reference sequence).

The chain is built from TRBV20-1 and TRBJ2-2; D is possibly TRBD1 (7 bases). Germline CDR1 and CDR2: DFQATT and SNEGSKA (reference sequence). There are 15 residues in the CDR3. The V end was cut by 1 base, the J end by 6 bases, with 15 bases between. The CDR3 sequence is CSARGQGGTAGELFF. The DNA of the CDR3 is TGCAGTGCTAGAGGGCAGGGGGGCACTGCCGGGGAGCTGTTTTTT.

The chain carries TRBV3-1 and TRBJ2-7; 8 nucleotides match TRBD2. CDR1 is LGHDT and CDR2 is YNNKEL in the germline V gene (reference sequence). This CDR3 has 15 amino acids. V gave up 4 bases and J gave up 2 bases; unmatched junction bases: 7. CDR3 sequence (DNA): TGTGCCAGCAGCCCGCGCGCGGGAGGCACCTACGAGCAGTACTTC. Translation gives CASSPRAGGTYEQYF.

The chain joins TRBV7-2 to TRBJ2-2, with 9 bases aligning to TRBD2. The trim removed 5 bases at V and 7 bases at J, leaving 8 bases unmatched. This CDR3 spans 15 amino acids. Germline CDR1 reads SGHTA; CDR2 reads FQGNSA. The CDR3 protein is CASSRQREEGGELFF. Here the CDR3 DNA reads TGTGCCAGCAGCCGCCAGCGGGAGGAAGGCGGGGAGCTGTTTTTT.

This clonotype was seen a few times. The chain uses TRBV6-2 or TRBV6-3 and TRBJ2-6; D call uncertain. The CDR3 has 13 residues. V was trimmed by 7 bases and J by 0 bases, leaving 4 bases between them. CDR1 is MNHEY and CDR2 is SVGEGT in the germline V gene. DNA of the CDR3: TGTGCCAGCAAAATCTCTGGGGCCAACGTCCTGACTTTC. Its translation: CASKISGANVLTF.

This clonotype has just a few counts. The chain links TRBV14 to TRBJ1-2; 8 bases fit TRBD1. With 0 bases clipped from V and 3 bases from J, the junction kept 12 bases outside the gene matches. Germline loops: CDR1 SGHDN, CDR2 FVKESK. CDR3 length equals 18 residues. DNA of the CDR3: TGTGCCAGCAGCCAAGATTCTTCCGGACAGGGCGGATACTATGGCTACACCTTC. Its translation: CASSQDSSGQGGYYGYTF. Complete variable domain (other parts from reference TRBV14 and TRBJ1-2): EAGVTQFPSHSVIEKGQTVTLRCDPISGHDNLYWYRRVMGKEIKFLLHFVKESKQDESGMPNNRFLAERTGGTYSTLKVQPAELEDSGVYFCASSQDSSGQGGYYGYTFGSGTRLTVV.

Many counts were recorded for this clonotype. V and J are TRBV20-1 and TRBJ2-5; 9 positions match TRBD2. CDR1 DFQATT and CDR2 SNEGSKA come from the germline V gene (reference sequence). CDR3 length: 15 residues. After removal of 1 base from V and 7 bases from J, the junction contained 10 bases not matched to a gene. CDR3 loop: CSARGPTSGVRTQYF. For the CDR3, the DNA is TGCAGTGCTAGAGGGCCGACTAGCGGAGTGCGGACCCAGTACTTC.

This clonotype was seen at least ten times. The chain employs TRBV2 and TRBJ1-2; D remains unclear. Germline CDR1 is SNHLY and CDR2 is FYNNEI. The CDR3 loop spans 12 amino acids. V gave up 11 bases and J gave up 7 bases, with 17 bases separating them. The CDR3 loop reads CASQVSFAGYTF. CDR3 DNA sequence: TGTGCCTCGCAGGTGTCTTTCGCTGGCTACACCTTC. Drawing the rest from reference TRBV2 and TRBJ1-2, the complete variable domain is EPEVTQTPSHQVTQMGQEVILRCVPISNHLYFYWYRQILGQKVEFLVSFYNNEISEKSEIFDDQFSVERPDGSNFTLKIRSTKLEDSAMYFCASQVSFAGYTFGSGTRLTVV.

The rearrangement uses TRBV20-1 and TRBJ2-3; TRBD2 matches 7 bases. V trimming: 5 bases; J trimming: 7 bases; junction bases outside the gene matches: 12. This CDR3 is 14 amino acids long. The germline V gene encodes CDR1 DFQATT and CDR2 SNEGSKA (reference sequence). CDR3: CSAYPAGVVNTQYF. The CDR3 DNA follows: TGCAGTGCTTACCCTGCGGGAGTGGTGAATACGCAGTATTTT.

The genes are TRBV6-5 and TRBJ1-5, with 10 bases lining up with TRBD1. Trimming took 10 bases from V and 2 from J; bases not matched to a gene: 8. CDR3 length equals 15 residues. Germline V gene sequence: CDR1 MNHEY, CDR2 SVGAGI. The CDR3 region has the DNA TGTGCCACAAGTTTAGGACAGGGGGGCAATCAGCCCCAGCATTTT. Residues: CATSLGQGGNQPQHF.

For this clonotype: The missing conserved phenylalanine or tryptophan at the end of this CDR3 makes a read error likely. The V gene is TRBV2, the J gene TRBJ1-5; TRBD1 is a possible D gene (5 bases). CDR1 SNHLY and CDR2 FYNNEI come from the germline V gene. This CDR3 is built from 12 residues. Trimming left V 5 bases short and J 6 bases short, with 8 bases between. The CDR3 loop reads CASSSRGQPQHS. The DNA of the CDR3 is TGTGCCAGCAGTTCAAGGGGTCAGCCCCAGCATTCT.